The rows below give T cell receptor beta chains drawn from one sample of a study of T-cell reconstitution after alpha-beta-depleted transplantation in children. From the PCR reads, TCRdb called clonotypes with MiXCR, one entry per CDR3 protein. The data show fewer than 550,000 distinct CDR3 sequences, with 11% seen just once and around 15% held by the top ten. The sequencing used PBMCs, mostly from graft donor cells, collected 180 days after TCRalphabeta/CD19-depleted stem cell transplant. All receptors come from a female patient aged 2-15 years who had a stem cell transplant for aplastic anemia, so the T cells may come from the graft donor. Each CDR3 is given with its conserved first and last residue. A D gene is named only where the DNA matches it firmly. Clone sizes are given selectively: once, few, many, or a class where the clone is expanded.

D: TRBD2
J: TRBJ2-1
length: 18
V: TRBV2
size: few
DNA: TGTGCCAGCAGTGGCCTAGCGGGAGAAAAGGGAGGTTCCAATGAGCAGTTCTTC
CDR3: CASSGLAGEKGGSNEQFF

D: TRBD1
J: TRBJ1-5
length: 17
V: TRBV3-1
size: .
DNA: TGTGCCAGCAGCCAAAAACCTTTTCAGGGGGCGAGTCAGCCCCAGCATTTT
CDR3: CASSQKPFQGASQPQHF

D: .
J: TRBJ2-1
length: 15
V: TRBV20-1
size: many
DNA: TGCAGTGCCTGGAGGGAGGCAAACTCCTACAATGAGCAGTTCTTC
CDR3: CSAWREANSYNEQFF

D: .
J: TRBJ2-5
length: 14
V: TRBV18
size: many
DNA: TGTGCCAGCTCACCACTGGACACCCAAGAGACCCAGTACTTC
CDR3: CASSPLDTQETQYF

D: TRBD2
J: TRBJ2-1
length: 14
V: TRBV29-1
size: .
DNA: TGCAGCGTTGAAGTAGGCCTAGCGGGCAATGAGCAGTTCTTC
CDR3: CSVEVGLAGNEQFF

D: TRBD1
J: TRBJ1-5
length: 14
V: TRBV20-1
size: few
DNA: TGCAGTGCCCATACAGGGGTTCGCAATCAGCCCCAGCATTTT
CDR3: CSAHTGVRNQPQHF

D: .
J: TRBJ1-1
length: 14
V: TRBV28
size: few
DNA: TGTGCCAGCAGATGGAGGGGAATAGACACTGAAGCTTTCTTT
CDR3: CASRWRGIDTEAFF

D: .
J: TRBJ2-7
length: 14
V: TRBV9
size: .
DNA: TGTGCCAGCAGCGTAGGAGACTCCGGCTACGAGCACTACTTC
CDR3: CASSVGDSGYEHYF

D: TRBD2
J: TRBJ2-1
length: 16
V: TRBV7-2
size: few
DNA: TGTGCCAGCAGCTTCCTCATGGGAGGGCCCTTCAATGAGCAGTTCTTC
CDR3: CASSFLMGGPFNEQFF

D: TRBD1
J: TRBJ1-3
length: 16
V: TRBV29-1
size: few
DNA: TGCAGCGTATCAGAGGGGCAGGGGGCACCCGGAAACACCATATATTTT
CDR3: CSVSEGQGAPGNTIYF

D: TRBD1
J: TRBJ2-3
length: 16
V: TRBV20-1
size: few
DNA: TGCAGTGCTAGAGATCCCCTCAGGGGGTGGGGAGATACGCAGTATTTT
CDR3: CSARDPLRGWGDTQYF

D: .
J: TRBJ2-1
length: 15
V: TRBV24-1
size: few
DNA: TGTGCCACCAGTGATGGGGTTGGAGGGCGGGTGTCGCAGTTCTTC
CDR3: CATSDGVGGRVSQFF

D: .
J: TRBJ1-1
length: 13
V: TRBV7-3
size: .
DNA: TGTGCCAGCAGCCCCGGGGTACGAACTGAAGCTTTCTTT
CDR3: CASSPGVRTEAFF

D: .
J: TRBJ2-7
length: 13
V: TRBV5-1
size: .
DNA: TGCGCCAGCGGAGGCGGGATAATCAACGAGCAGTACTTC
CDR3: CASGGGIINEQYF

D: .
J: TRBJ1-3
length: 12
V: TRBV20-1
size: few
DNA: TGCAGTGCTAGACCCCCCGTGGGCACCATATATTTT
CDR3: CSARPPVGTIYF

D: TRBD1
J: TRBJ2-1
length: 21
V: TRBV9
size: .
DNA: TGTGCCAGCAGCGTACAGCTAACGGACAGGGCCTCGACGGACGCCTACAATGAGCAGTTCTTC
CDR3: CASSVQLTDRASTDAYNEQFF

D: .
J: TRBJ1-5
length: 13
V: TRBV29-1
size: .
DNA: TGCAGCGTTGGGCCTGGGACCAATCAGCCCCAGCATTTT
CDR3: CSVGPGTNQPQHF

D: .
J: TRBJ1-1
length: 12
V: TRBV29-1
size: .
DNA: TGCAGCGTTGAGGGGGTAAACACTGAAGCTTTCTTT
CDR3: CSVEGVNTEAFF

D: .
J: TRBJ1-4
length: 14
V: TRBV29-1
size: many
DNA: TGCAGCGTTGTGGGCAGGACAACTAATGAAAAACTGTTTTTT
CDR3: CSVVGRTTNEKLFF

D: .
J: TRBJ2-2
length: 14
V: TRBV5-1
size: many
DNA: TGCGCCAGCAGCGACCGGGACGACACCGGGGAGCTGTTTTTT
CDR3: CASSDRDDTGELFF

D: TRBD1
J: TRBJ2-5
length: 13
V: TRBV25-1
size: .
DNA: TGTGCCAGCAGCCAGACAGGGGCTGAGACCCAGTACTTC
CDR3: CASSQTGAETQYF

D: .
J: TRBJ2-1
length: 17
V: TRBV5-1
size: few
DNA: TGCGCCAGCAGCTTGCTTGAAAAAGCATTAACGTACAATGAGCAGTTCTTC
CDR3: CASSLLEKALTYNEQFF

D: .
J: TRBJ2-1
length: 17
V: TRBV6-5
size: .
DNA: TGTGCCAGCATCGCATGGGCAGGGGGGATCTCCTACAATGAGCAGTTCTTC
CDR3: CASIAWAGGISYNEQFF

D: TRBD2
J: TRBJ2-1
length: 17
V: TRBV20-1
size: .
DNA: TGCAGTGCGGCGGGACTAGCGGGGTGGGGCTCCTACAATGAGCAGTTCTTC
CDR3: CSAAGLAGWGSYNEQFF

D: .
J: TRBJ1-1
length: 20
V: TRBV15
size: few
DNA: TGTGCCACCAGCAGAGATCAAGATTGGGGACACACCCGAGGAAACACTGAAGCTTTCTTT
CDR3: CATSRDQDWGHTRGNTEAFF

D: .
J: TRBJ2-5
length: 12
V: TRBV20-1
size: few
DNA: TGCAGTGCTACAGGGATTCTAGAGACCCAGTACTTC
CDR3: CSATGILETQYF

D: .
J: TRBJ2-3
length: 14
V: TRBV10-2
size: few
DNA: TGCGCCAGCAGTGAGGGTAGGCGCACAGATACGCAGTATTTT
CDR3: CASSEGRRTDTQYF

D: .
J: TRBJ2-7
length: 13
V: TRBV13
size: .
DNA: TGTGCCAGCAGCCCCATATATATCTACGAGCAGTACTTC
CDR3: CASSPIYIYEQYF

D: .
J: TRBJ1-1
length: 14
V: TRBV28
size: few
DNA: TGTGCCAGCAGTTTTGGGGGGCGGGGCCCTGAAGCTTTCTTT
CDR3: CASSFGGRGPEAFF

D: .
J: TRBJ2-1
length: 13
V: TRBV10-3
size: .
DNA: TGTGCCATCAGTGAGTCAAGTGTCCATGAGCAGTTCTTC
CDR3: CAISESSVHEQFF

D: TRBD2
J: TRBJ2-3
length: 16
V: TRBV7-2
size: few
DNA: TGTGCCAGCAGCTTAGGTAGCGGGAGGGGCACAGATACGCAGTATTTT
CDR3: CASSLGSGRGTDTQYF

D: .
J: TRBJ1-5
length: 14
V: TRBV5-1
size: many
DNA: TGCGCCAGCAGCTTGGCCGGGAGCAATCAGCCCCAGCATTTT
CDR3: CASSLAGSNQPQHF

D: .
J: TRBJ2-5
length: 13
V: TRBV25-1
size: .
DNA: TGTGCCAGCAGTGATCGCCTACAAGAGACCCAGTACTTC
CDR3: CASSDRLQETQYF

D: .
J: TRBJ1-1
length: 16
V: TRBV7-2
size: few
DNA: TGTGCCAGCAGCTTAAGGGCAGGACTAGTAAACACTGAAGCTTTCTTT
CDR3: CASSLRAGLVNTEAFF

D: TRBD1
J: TRBJ2-1
length: 13
V: TRBV6-2/TRBV6-3
size: .
DNA: TGTGCCAGCAGTTGGGACAGTGGGGATGAGCAGTTCTTC
CDR3: CASSWDSGDEQFF

D: .
J: TRBJ2-5
length: 16
V: TRBV7-2
size: .
DNA: TGTGCCAGCAGCTTTTACGGCGGACTGCTCCAAGAGACCCAGTACTTC
CDR3: CASSFYGGLLQETQYF

D: .
J: TRBJ2-5
length: 14
V: TRBV6-2/TRBV6-3
size: few
DNA: TGTGCCAGCAGCCATACCCGGTCCCTGGAGACCCAGTACTTC
CDR3: CASSHTRSLETQYF

D: .
J: TRBJ2-3
length: 16
V: TRBV4-3
size: .
DNA: TGCGCCAGCAGCCAACCATCGACAGCACCAACAGATACGCAGTATTTT
CDR3: CASSQPSTAPTDTQYF

D: .
J: TRBJ2-7
length: 16
V: TRBV12-3/TRBV12-4
size: .
DNA: TGTGCCAGCAGTTTAAGGGCCCGAGGGGTCGCCTACGAGCAGTACTTC
CDR3: CASSLRARGVAYEQYF

D: TRBD2
J: TRBJ2-5
length: 17
V: TRBV14
size: .
DNA: TGTGCCAGCAGCCACCTCTTGGGAGCGGGAGTCCGCGAGACCCAGTACTTC
CDR3: CASSHLLGAGVRETQYF

D: TRBD1
J: TRBJ1-1
length: 15
V: TRBV29-1
size: few
DNA: TGCAGCGTAGAAAACAGGGGGCGCCGGTTGAATGAAGCTTTCTTT
CDR3: CSVENRGRRLNEAFF

D: .
J: TRBJ2-1
length: 13
V: TRBV20-1
size: .
DNA: TGCAGTGCCCCCTTAGGGTCTTACAATGAGCAGTTCTTC
CDR3: CSAPLGSYNEQFF

D: .
J: TRBJ2-2
length: 15
V: TRBV28
size: .
DNA: TGTGCCAGCAGCCCGGGACGGTCGAACAGCGGGGAGCTGTTTTTT
CDR3: CASSPGRSNSGELFF

D: TRBD2
J: TRBJ2-2
length: 16
V: TRBV2
size: few
DNA: TGTGCCAGCAAGTCCCTAGCGGGGTCGAACACCGGGGAGCTGTTTTTT
CDR3: CASKSLAGSNTGELFF

D: .
J: TRBJ2-3
length: 13
V: TRBV12-3/TRBV12-4
size: many
DNA: TGTGCCAGCAAAGAGGTTCACACAGATACGCAGTATTTT
CDR3: CASKEVHTDTQYF

D: .
J: TRBJ2-7
length: 14
V: TRBV29-1
size: few
DNA: TGCAGCGTTGAAGGACAGGACAGCTCCTACGAGCAGTACTTC
CDR3: CSVEGQDSSYEQYF

D: .
J: TRBJ1-3
length: 16
V: TRBV6-5
size: few
DNA: TGTGCCAGCAGTTACCGGGGGTCCTCCTCTGGAAACACCATATATTTT
CDR3: CASSYRGSSSGNTIYF

D: TRBD2
J: TRBJ2-3
length: 16
V: TRBV10-3
size: .
DNA: TGTGCCATCAGTGAGTCGGCTAGCGGGACCCTAGATACGCAGTATTTT
CDR3: CAISESASGTLDTQYF

D: TRBD1
J: TRBJ1-1
length: 14
V: TRBV10-3
size: few
DNA: TGTGCCATCAGCAGACAGGGGGCGGACACTGAAGCTTTCTTT
CDR3: CAISRQGADTEAFF

D: .
J: TRBJ2-1
length: 10
V: TRBV12-3/TRBV12-4
size: many
DNA: TGTGCCAGCAGGGATGATGAGCAGTTCTTC
CDR3: CASRDDEQFF

D: .
J: TRBJ1-1
length: 10
V: TRBV20-1
size: .
DNA: TGCAGTGCTAGTTCGGCAGAAGCTTTCTTT
CDR3: CSASSAEAFF

D: TRBD2
J: TRBJ2-3
length: 21
V: TRBV11-2
size: .
DNA: TGTGCCAGCAGCCCCACGACCAGAGCGGGAGGCCACAATAGAAGCACAGATACGCAGTATTTT
CDR3: CASSPTTRAGGHNRSTDTQYF

D: .
J: TRBJ1-1
length: 13
V: TRBV30
size: many
DNA: TGTGCCTGGAGTGTACGCGGGAAAACTGAAGCTTTCTTT
CDR3: CAWSVRGKTEAFF

D: TRBD2
J: TRBJ2-7
length: 15
V: TRBV7-2
size: few
DNA: TGTGCCAGCAGCTTAGCGCGCGGGAGTCCCTACGAGCAGTACTTC
CDR3: CASSLARGSPYEQYF

D: TRBD2
J: TRBJ2-1
length: 12
V: TRBV20-1
size: many
DNA: TGCAAAGGAGCTAGCGGGGGGAATGAGCAGTTCTTC
CDR3: CKGASGGNEQFF

D: .
J: TRBJ1-2
length: 15
V: TRBV5-1
size: many
DNA: TGCGCCAGCAGCTCCCAGCTTACAGGGATGTATGGCTACACCTTC
CDR3: CASSSQLTGMYGYTF

D: .
J: TRBJ2-5
length: 14
V: TRBV28
size: few
DNA: TGTGCCAGCAGTTGGGGCAGCCCGGCGGAGACCCAGTACTTC
CDR3: CASSWGSPAETQYF